Included here is one T cell receptor (beta chain) sequence, with context. The specificity of this receptor is unknown. No qualities accompany the bases; no much larger clone lies one base away. TCRbeta CDR3 regions were amplified from genomic DNA using the immunoSEQ Assay, a bias-controlled multiplex PCR. The authors' analysis ran thus. The number of nucleated cells in each sample was estimated from the amplification of reference gene primers within the assay. To quantify the absolute abundance of each unique TCRbeta CDR3 rearrangement, sequence reads were collapsed and filtered. For each sample, productive Simpson clonality was calculated as the square root of Simpson's diversity index across productive rearrangements. TCRdb re-hosts the immuneACCESS table, in-frame sequences only. Its copies lack some clones; in the studies checked, an unresolved V gene accounts for under half of them, and the cause for the rest is not known. The V and J calls and clone size were taken over from that table, and D and trimming were inferred from the DNA. The table for this sample lists some 120,000 clones; over 80% of them were counted only once. In total, the top ten clones hold roughly 18% of the sample.

Trimming removed 3 bases from V and 4 bases from J; the gene matches leave 4 bases unexplained. Taken from cysteine to phenylalanine, the CDR3 has 15 residues. Only CDR3 DNA remains: 45 bases, in frame from the first base. According to the germline V gene (reference sequence), CDR1 reads SEHNR and CDR2 reads FQNEAQ. Participants in the prospective study were enrolled through a virtual design, were aged about 18 to 90 years, and lived in roughly 24 United States geographic areas. In the prospective study, cohorts were assigned on the basis of participant-reported clinical history obtained from a screening survey and a study questionnaire. ImmuneRACE Cohort 3 recovered participants were defined by two consecutive negative NP/OP PCR tests, healthcare professional clearance, or symptom resolution. Mobile phlebotomists in the prospective study collected whole blood, serum and a nasopharyngeal or oropharyngeal swab from every participant. Participants in the prospective study had the option to provide additional blood draws and questionnaires over a roughly 2-month period. Prospective study blood samples were shipped either frozen or at room temperature before DNA extraction.

These data come from a study of blood T cell repertoires in COVID-19 (dated by TCRdb to 2019 to 2021). Context from the whole study: Samples covering the acute and convalescent phases of COVID-19 were provided by collaborators in the United States, Italy and Spain. Subjects who had been exposed to COVID-19, were actively infected with it, or had recovered from it provided the deeply sampled blood TCRbeta repertoires that made up the dataset. HLA class I and class II types, where available, came from metadata supplied by the sample provider rather than from assay-based typing. The repertoires were made available in a free public database intended to serve as a resource for research on the immune response to SARS-CoV-2. The prospective study material was composed of cDNA or gDNA derived from T cells, B-cell-depleted T cells, or PBMCs. The samples were drawn from two sources: the first 160 participants of the ongoing ImmuneRACE study, and 1,254 subjects contributed by 6 global collaborators. Sample metadata almost always included a de-identified subject ID, COVID-19 status, age in years and sex. Study-wide conclusions, independent of this receptor: The quantity of clinical and demographic metadata differed by source and by participant and was supplied without curation.

The sequence derives from a man aged 30 to 45 who had recovered from COVID-19. The sequence links TRBV7-9 to TRBJ1-3; 9 bases in the middle match TRBD1. Sequencing input: PBMCs or T cells enriched from blood (not recorded which). For the CDR3, the sequence is CASSLGQGFGNTIYF. The sequence in DNA is TGTGCCAGCAGCTTGGGACAGGGATTCGGAAACACCATATATTTT.